Each of the 25 T cell receptor beta chains below was sequenced from the same sample in a study of PD-1 blockade in mismatch repair-deficient tumors listed by TCRdb under 2017. The library was built by means of the immunoSEQ multiplex PCR assay. TCRdb took this table from immuneACCESS and kept in-frame rearrangements with V and J called. Such tables lack part of the clones; where checked against another copy, unresolved V genes explain under half of the gap, and the rest is unexplained. The table for this sample lists about 14,000 clones; around 84% of them were counted only once. The ten most abundant clones make up around 1.7% of the sample. Sample: PBMCs, taken roughly 15 weeks after starting pembrolizumab. The receptors come from an adult with mismatch repair-deficient cancer.

V usage is TRBV7-9 and J usage is TRBJ2-1; no clear D. There are 15 residues in the CDR3. Germline CDR1 and CDR2: SEHNR and FQNEAQ (reference sequence). V was shortened by 7 bases and J by 4 bases, with 17 bases between the two germline ends. The CDR3 sequence: CASTLIPPTYNEQFF. Written as DNA, the CDR3 is TGTGCCAGCACCCTAATCCCCCCTACTTACAATGAGCAGTTCTTC.

The chain employs TRBV6-1 and TRBJ1-2; D ambiguous. Germline V gene sequence: CDR1 MNHNS, CDR2 SASEGT. The CDR3 covers 13 residues. Trimming removed 2 bases from V and 7 bases from J, with 11 bases in between. This CDR3 reads CASSEQRAGGYTF. Written as DNA, the CDR3 is TGTGCCAGCAGTGAACAGCGGGCTGGTGGCTACACCTTC.

This clone has only one observation. The chain links TRBV21-1 to TRBJ1-4; TRBD1, as called in the table, went unchecked against the DNA. TRBV21-1 is a pseudogene segment. The CDR3 consists of 16 residues. The CDR3 DNA reads TGTGCCAGCAGCACAAAAGGACGGACAGGGTTTGAAAAACTGTTTTTT. Translated: CASSTKGRTGFEKLFF.

This clone was picked up a small number of times. The V gene is TRBV4-2, the J gene TRBJ2-7; D possibly corresponds to TRBD1 (5 bases). CDR1 LGHNA and CDR2 YNFKEQ come from the germline V gene. Trimming shortened V by 8 bases and J by 0 bases, and 11 bases separated the two germline ends. The CDR3 contains 13 residues. The CDR3: CASGQPSSYEQYF. As DNA, the CDR3 is TGTGCCAGCGGACAACCAAGCTCCTACGAGCAGTACTTC.

The genes are TRBV5-6 and TRBJ2-3, with 7 bases lining up with TRBD2. The CDR3 has 16 residues. Unmatched junction bases numbered 11, after V lost 4 bases and J lost 3 bases. The germline V gene has CDR1 SGHDT and CDR2 YYEEEE. The CDR3 loop is CASSRKSTSVTDTQYF. The CDR3 DNA sequence: TGTGCCAGCAGCCGTAAATCTACTAGCGTAACAGATACGCAGTATTTT.

J is TRBJ2-7 and V is TRBV7-2, with 7 bases lining up with TRBD1. Germline lookup yields CDR1 SGHTA and CDR2 FQGNSA. V shed 5 bases and J 6 bases; nucleotides not matched to a gene: 7. The CDR3 sequence is 13 residues long. The CDR3 here is CASSADTGAEQYF. The CDR3 DNA is TGTGCCAGCAGCGCCGACACAGGGGCCGAGCAGTACTTC.

The chain recombines TRBV28 with TRBJ2-7; 7 positions agree with TRBD2. Germline CDR1 MDHEN, CDR2 SYDVKM. V trimming: 3 bases; J trimming: 3 bases; junction bases outside the gene matches: 2. The CDR3 spans 13 residues. Written as DNA, the CDR3 is TGTGCCAGCAGTTTGGCTAGCGGCTACGAGCAGTACTTC. Amino acid sequence: CASSLASGYEQYF. Full variable domain (outside the CDR3, taken from reference TRBV28 and TRBJ2-7): DVKVTQSSRYLVKRTGEKVFLECVQDMDHENMFWYRQDPGLGLRLIYFSYDVKMKEKGDIPEGYSVSREKKERFSLILESASTNQTSMYLCASSLASGYEQYFGPGTRLTVT.

This clone appeared once. The V gene is TRBV9, the J gene TRBJ2-1, with 11 bases aligning to TRBD2. Per the germline V gene, CDR1 is SGDLS and CDR2 is YYNGEE. With V trimmed by 0 bases and J by 0 bases, 2 bases remained unmatched. CDR3 length: 17 residues. The CDR3 protein is CASSVALAGDSYNEQFF. In DNA, the CDR3 is TGTGCCAGCAGCGTAGCACTAGCGGGGGACTCCTACAATGAGCAGTTCTTC.

V gene TRBV29-1 combines with J gene TRBJ2-1; TRBD2 might be the D (5 bases). Per germline, CDR1 SQVTM and CDR2 ANQGSEA. The CDR3 spans 13 residues. V was cut by 4 bases and J by 4 bases, with 11 bases left in between. CDR3 nucleotide sequence: TGCAGCGTTGCAGCGGAAGGTTACAATGAGCAGTTCTTC. Translated, it gives CSVAAEGYNEQFF.

This chain links TRBV19 with TRBJ2-1, with 9 bases fitting TRBD2. Germline V gives CDR1 LNHDA, CDR2 SQIVND (reference sequence). The CDR3 totals 16 residues. Losses at the gene ends were 2 bases for V and 7 bases for J; bases not matched to a gene: 9. CDR3 coding DNA: TGTGCCAGTAGTATAAGGCTAGCGGGACCGTTTAATGAGCAGTTCTTC. Translating it yields CASSIRLAGPFNEQFF.

This chain links TRBV5-1 with TRBJ2-7; 7 bases line up with TRBD1. V was clipped by 3 bases and J by 4 bases; unmatched bases: 7. The CDR3 has 14 amino acids. CDR1 and CDR2 from the germline V gene are SGHRS and YFSETQ. The CDR3 nucleotides read TGCGCCAGCAGCTCTGACAGGGTAGTGTACGAGCAGTACTTC. The encoded protein is CASSSDRVVYEQYF.

This rearrangement joins TRBV29-1 to TRBJ1-5, with a tentative D call TRBD1 (6 bases). V gave up 7 bases and J gave up 3 bases, with 10 bases separating them. CDR3 length equals 12 residues. CDR1 and CDR2 (germline): SQVTM, ANQGSEA. CDR3 protein: CSARDTNQPQHF. The CDR3 DNA sequence: TGCAGCGCACGGGACACCAATCAGCCCCAGCATTTT. The full variable domain, its missing parts supplied by reference TRBV29-1 and TRBJ1-5, is SAVISQKPSRDICQRGTSLTIQCQVDSQVTMMFWYRQQPGQSLTLIATANQGSEATYESGFVIDKFPISRPNLTFSTLTVSNMSPEDSSIYLCSARDTNQPQHFGDGTRLSIL.

This clone was observed a few times. The gene calls are TRBV19 and TRBJ2-7, with 9 bases that match TRBD1. J lost 6 bases, V lost 4 bases, and 10 bases had no gene match. The CDR3 has 15 residues. The germline gives CDR1 LNHDA, CDR2 SQIVND (reference sequence). The CDR3 loop is CASSRTSGDRAEQYF. CDR3 DNA sequence: TGTGCCAGTAGTAGGACCTCGGGGGACAGGGCCGAGCAGTACTTC.

The V gene is TRBV9, the J gene TRBJ2-7; 10 nucleotides line up with TRBD2. The CDR3 has 16 amino acids. CDR1 and CDR2 from the germline V gene are SGDLS and YYNGEE. Trimming removed 0 bases from V and 6 bases from J; junction bases left unmatched: 9. CDR3 amino acids: CASSVGIAGGVGEQYF. The CDR3 nucleotides are TGTGCCAGCAGCGTAGGGATAGCGGGAGGAGTAGGCGAGCAGTACTTC.

The chain links TRBV27 to TRBJ2-7, with 9 bases lining up with TRBD1. V shed 5 bases, J shed 2 bases, and the junction held 7 bases outside the gene matches. Germline V lookup: CDR1 MNHEY, CDR2 SMNVEV (reference sequence). The CDR3 spans 15 residues. The CDR3 DNA follows: TGTGCCAGCAGTCGACAGGGGGTGGGGCCCTACGAGCAGTACTTC. This encodes CASSRQGVGPYEQYF.

The chain has TRBV28 and TRBJ1-3, with D possibly matching TRBD1 (5 bases). Germline V gene lookup returns CDR1 MDHEN and CDR2 SYDVKM. V lost 5 bases and J lost 4, with 12 bases in between. CDR3 length equals 14 residues. Written as DNA, the CDR3 is TGTGCCAGCAGTATAACCGCAGGGGGAAACACCATATATTTT. Amino acid sequence: CASSITAGGNTIYF. Using reference TRBV28 and TRBJ1-3 for the parts outside the CDR3, the full variable domain is DVKVTQSSRYLVKRTGEKVFLECVQDMDHENMFWYRQDPGLGLRLIYFSYDVKMKEKGDIPEGYSVSREKKERFSLILESASTNQTSMYLCASSITAGGNTIYFGEGSWLTVV.

The rearrangement joins TRBV11-2 to TRBJ2-2, with D tentatively TRBD1 (6 bases). CDR1 is SGHAT, CDR2 FQNNGV, per germline. V lost 2 bases to trimming and J lost 9 bases, with 13 bases between them. The CDR3 runs to 14 residues. Written as DNA, the CDR3 is TGTGCCAGCAGCTTAATAAGGGGGTCCTGGGAGCTGTTTTTT. This gives the protein CASSLIRGSWELFF.

The chain employs TRBV30 and TRBJ2-7; 7 nucleotides match TRBD1. V shed 4 bases and J 1 base; nucleotides not matched to a gene: 7. Per the germline V gene, CDR1 is GTSNPN and CDR2 is SVGIG (reference sequence). The CDR3 loop spans 14 amino acids. This chain's CDR3 is CAWKPRDSSYEQYF. In DNA form, the CDR3 reads TGTGCCTGGAAACCCCGGGACAGTTCCTACGAGCAGTACTTC.

The rearrangement uses TRBV10-3 and TRBJ1-5; 7 bases line up with TRBD1. The CDR3 extends over 14 amino acids. CDR1 and CDR2 from the germline V gene are ENHRY and SYGVKD. Losses at the gene ends were 6 bases for V and 6 bases for J; bases not matched to a gene: 8. The CDR3 DNA reads as TGTGCCATCAGAAAAGACAGGGATGTTCAGCCCCAGCATTTT. Its translation: CAIRKDRDVQPQHF.

The chain recombines TRBV28 with TRBJ1-3; D is uncertain. V lost 4 bases, J lost 0 bases, and 7 bases lay in between. Germline V lookup: CDR1 MDHEN, CDR2 SYDVKM. The CDR3 runs to 14 residues. The CDR3 coding sequence is TGTGCCAGCAGTTATTCGAGCTCTGGAAACACCATATATTTT. Its translation: CASSYSSSGNTIYF.

V is TRBV7-9 and J is TRBJ2-5; 8 positions agree with TRBD1. The J call may be in error: the DNA end matches TRBJ2-7 better. Germline values: CDR1 SEHNR, CDR2 FQNEAQ (reference sequence). The CDR3 consists of 15 residues. This chain's CDR3 is CASSLLRDRNYEQYF. CDR3 nucleotides: TGTGCCAGCAGCTTACTCCGGGACAGGAATTACGAGCAGTACTTC.

The chain combines TRBV11-2 with TRBJ1-2, with a weak D call TRBD1 (5 bases). The CDR3 runs 17 residues. Germline loops: CDR1 SGHAT, CDR2 FQNNGV. V was clipped by 5 bases and J by 3 bases, with 22 bases between them. The CDR3 bases are TGTGCCAGCAGCAACTATCCCGAGGGAGGGGAGGACTATGGCTACACCTTC. Its protein product is CASSNYPEGGEDYGYTF.

This clone was found once. The J gene is TRBJ2-2, the V gene TRBV4-1, with TRBD2 matching over 8 bases. The length of the CDR3 is 17 residues. J lost 4 bases, V lost 1 base, and 8 bases had no gene match. Germline assignment: CDR1 MGHRA and CDR2 YSYEKL. In nucleotides, the CDR3 is TGCGCCAGCAGCCAAGGGACCGGGACTAGAGCCACCGGGGAGCTGTTTTTT. It yields the protein CASSQGTGTRATGELFF.

CDR3 sequence reads: CASSSTGDRAGELFF. The CDR3 region has the DNA TGTGCCAGCAGCTCCACAGGGGATAGGGCCGGGGAGCTGTTTTTT. V usage is TRBV5-4 and J usage is TRBJ2-2, with 7 positions matching TRBD1. V shed 3 bases and J 6 bases; nucleotides not matched to a gene: 8. Germline V gene sequence: CDR1 SGHNT, CDR2 YYREEE (reference sequence). This CDR3 has 15 residues.

This clone showed up just once. The J gene is TRBJ2-7, the V gene TRBV9, with 8 bases aligning to TRBD2. V was clipped by 0 bases and J by 2 bases; unmatched bases: 1. Germline V gives CDR1 SGDLS, CDR2 YYNGEE. The CDR3 is made up of 14 amino acids. The CDR3 loop reads CASSVGGGTYEQYF. The CDR3 bases are TGTGCCAGCAGCGTAGGCGGGGGGACCTACGAGCAGTACTTC.